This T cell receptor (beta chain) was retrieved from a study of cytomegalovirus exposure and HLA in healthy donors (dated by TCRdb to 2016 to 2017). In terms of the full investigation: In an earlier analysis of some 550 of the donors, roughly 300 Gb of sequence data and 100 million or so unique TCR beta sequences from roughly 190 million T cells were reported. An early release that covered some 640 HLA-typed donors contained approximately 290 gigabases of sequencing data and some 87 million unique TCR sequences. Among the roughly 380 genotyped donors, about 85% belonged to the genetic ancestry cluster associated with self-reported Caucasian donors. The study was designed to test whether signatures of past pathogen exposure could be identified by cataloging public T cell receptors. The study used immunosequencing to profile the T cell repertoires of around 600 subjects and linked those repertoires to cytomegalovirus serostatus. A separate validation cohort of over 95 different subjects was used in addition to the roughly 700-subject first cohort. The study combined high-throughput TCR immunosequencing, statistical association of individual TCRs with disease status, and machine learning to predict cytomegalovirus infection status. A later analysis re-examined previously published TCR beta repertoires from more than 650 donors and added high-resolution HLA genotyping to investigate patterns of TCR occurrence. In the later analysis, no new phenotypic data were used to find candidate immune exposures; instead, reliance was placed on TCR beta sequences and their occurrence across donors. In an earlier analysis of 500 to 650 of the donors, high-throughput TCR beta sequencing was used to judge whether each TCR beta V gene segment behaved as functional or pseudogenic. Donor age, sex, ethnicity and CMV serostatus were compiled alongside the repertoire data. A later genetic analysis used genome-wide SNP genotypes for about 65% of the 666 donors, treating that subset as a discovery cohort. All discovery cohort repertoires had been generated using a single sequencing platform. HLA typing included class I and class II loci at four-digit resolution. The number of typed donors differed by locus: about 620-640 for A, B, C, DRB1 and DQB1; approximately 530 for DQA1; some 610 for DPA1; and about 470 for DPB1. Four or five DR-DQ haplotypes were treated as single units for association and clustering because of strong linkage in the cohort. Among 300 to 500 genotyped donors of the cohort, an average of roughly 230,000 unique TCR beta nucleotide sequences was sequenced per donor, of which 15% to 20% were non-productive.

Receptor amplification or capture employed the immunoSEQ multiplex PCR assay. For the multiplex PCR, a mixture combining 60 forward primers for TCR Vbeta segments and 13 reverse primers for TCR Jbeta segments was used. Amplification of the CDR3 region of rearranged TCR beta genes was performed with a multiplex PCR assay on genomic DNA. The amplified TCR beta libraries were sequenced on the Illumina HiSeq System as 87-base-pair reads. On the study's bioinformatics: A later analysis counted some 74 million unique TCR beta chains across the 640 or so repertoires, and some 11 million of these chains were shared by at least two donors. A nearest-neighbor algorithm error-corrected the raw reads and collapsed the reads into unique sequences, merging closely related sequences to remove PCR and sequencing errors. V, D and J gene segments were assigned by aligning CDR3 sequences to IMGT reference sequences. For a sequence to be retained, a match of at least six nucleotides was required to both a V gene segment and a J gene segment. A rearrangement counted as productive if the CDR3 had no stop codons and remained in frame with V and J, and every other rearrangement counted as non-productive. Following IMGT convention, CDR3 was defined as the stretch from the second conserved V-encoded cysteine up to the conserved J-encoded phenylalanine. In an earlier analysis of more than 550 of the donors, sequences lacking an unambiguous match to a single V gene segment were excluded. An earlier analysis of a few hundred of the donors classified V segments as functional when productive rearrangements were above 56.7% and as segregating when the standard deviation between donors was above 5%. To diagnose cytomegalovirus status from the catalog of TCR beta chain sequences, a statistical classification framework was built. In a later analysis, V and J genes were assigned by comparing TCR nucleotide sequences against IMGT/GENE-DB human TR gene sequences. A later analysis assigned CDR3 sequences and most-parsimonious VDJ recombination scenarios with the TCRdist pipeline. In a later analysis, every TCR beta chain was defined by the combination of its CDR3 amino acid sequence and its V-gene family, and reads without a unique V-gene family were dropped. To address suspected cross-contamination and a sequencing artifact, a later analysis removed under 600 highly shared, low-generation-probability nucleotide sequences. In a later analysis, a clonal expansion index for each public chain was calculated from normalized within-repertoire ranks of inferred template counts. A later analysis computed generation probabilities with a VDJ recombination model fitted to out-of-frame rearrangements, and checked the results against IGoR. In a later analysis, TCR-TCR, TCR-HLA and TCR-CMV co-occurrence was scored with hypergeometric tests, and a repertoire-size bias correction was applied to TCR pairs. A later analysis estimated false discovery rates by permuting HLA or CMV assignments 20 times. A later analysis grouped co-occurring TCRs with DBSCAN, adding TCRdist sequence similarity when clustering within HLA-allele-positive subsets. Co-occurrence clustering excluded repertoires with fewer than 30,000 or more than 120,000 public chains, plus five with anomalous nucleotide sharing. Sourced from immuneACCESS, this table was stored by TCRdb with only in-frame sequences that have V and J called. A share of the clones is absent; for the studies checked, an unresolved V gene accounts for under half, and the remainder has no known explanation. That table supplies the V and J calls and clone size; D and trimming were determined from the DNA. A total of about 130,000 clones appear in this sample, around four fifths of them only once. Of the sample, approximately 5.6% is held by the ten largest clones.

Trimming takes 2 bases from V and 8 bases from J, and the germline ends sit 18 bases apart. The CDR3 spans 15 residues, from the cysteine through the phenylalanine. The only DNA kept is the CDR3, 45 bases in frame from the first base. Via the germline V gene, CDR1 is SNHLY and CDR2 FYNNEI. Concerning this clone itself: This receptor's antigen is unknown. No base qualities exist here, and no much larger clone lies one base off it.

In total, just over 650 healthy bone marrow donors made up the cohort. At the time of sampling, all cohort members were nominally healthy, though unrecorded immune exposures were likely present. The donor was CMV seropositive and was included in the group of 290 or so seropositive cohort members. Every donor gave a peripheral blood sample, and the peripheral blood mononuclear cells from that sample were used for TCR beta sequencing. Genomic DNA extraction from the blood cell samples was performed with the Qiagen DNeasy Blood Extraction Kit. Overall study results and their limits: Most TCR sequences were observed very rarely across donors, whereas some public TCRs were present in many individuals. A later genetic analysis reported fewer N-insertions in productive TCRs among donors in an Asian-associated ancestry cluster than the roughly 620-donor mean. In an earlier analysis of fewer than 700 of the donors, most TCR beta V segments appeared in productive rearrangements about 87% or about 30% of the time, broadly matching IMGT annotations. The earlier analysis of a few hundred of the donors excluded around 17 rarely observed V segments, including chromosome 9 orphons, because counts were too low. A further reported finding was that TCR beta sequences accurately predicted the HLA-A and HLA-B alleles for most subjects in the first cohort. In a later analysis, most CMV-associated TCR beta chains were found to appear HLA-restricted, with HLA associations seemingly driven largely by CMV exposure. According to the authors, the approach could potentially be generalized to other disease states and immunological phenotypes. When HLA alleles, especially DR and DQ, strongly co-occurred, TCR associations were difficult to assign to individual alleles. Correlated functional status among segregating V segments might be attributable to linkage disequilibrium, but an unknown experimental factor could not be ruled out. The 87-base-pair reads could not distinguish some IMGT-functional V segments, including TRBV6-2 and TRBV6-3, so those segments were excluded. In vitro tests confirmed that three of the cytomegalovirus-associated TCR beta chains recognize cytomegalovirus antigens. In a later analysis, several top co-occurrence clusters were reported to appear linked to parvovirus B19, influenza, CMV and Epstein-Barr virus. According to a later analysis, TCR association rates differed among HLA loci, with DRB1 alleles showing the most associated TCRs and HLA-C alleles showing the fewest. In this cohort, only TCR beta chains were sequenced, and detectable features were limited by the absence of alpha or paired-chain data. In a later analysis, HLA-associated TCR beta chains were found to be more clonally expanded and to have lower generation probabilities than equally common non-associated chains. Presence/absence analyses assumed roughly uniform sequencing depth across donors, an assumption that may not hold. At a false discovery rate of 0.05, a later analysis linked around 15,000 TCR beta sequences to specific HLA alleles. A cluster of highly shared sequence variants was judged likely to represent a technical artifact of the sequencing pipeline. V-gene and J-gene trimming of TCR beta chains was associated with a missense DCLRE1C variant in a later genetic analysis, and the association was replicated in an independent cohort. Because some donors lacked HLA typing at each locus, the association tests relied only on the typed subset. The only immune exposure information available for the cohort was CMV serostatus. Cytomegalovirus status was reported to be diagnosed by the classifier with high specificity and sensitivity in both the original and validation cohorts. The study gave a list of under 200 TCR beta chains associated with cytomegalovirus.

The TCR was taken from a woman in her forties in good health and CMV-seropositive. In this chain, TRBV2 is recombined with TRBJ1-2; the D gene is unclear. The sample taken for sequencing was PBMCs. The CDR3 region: CASSEQYDPVTGYTF. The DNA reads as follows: TGTGCCAGCAGTGAACAATACGACCCTGTGACAGGCTACACCTTC.